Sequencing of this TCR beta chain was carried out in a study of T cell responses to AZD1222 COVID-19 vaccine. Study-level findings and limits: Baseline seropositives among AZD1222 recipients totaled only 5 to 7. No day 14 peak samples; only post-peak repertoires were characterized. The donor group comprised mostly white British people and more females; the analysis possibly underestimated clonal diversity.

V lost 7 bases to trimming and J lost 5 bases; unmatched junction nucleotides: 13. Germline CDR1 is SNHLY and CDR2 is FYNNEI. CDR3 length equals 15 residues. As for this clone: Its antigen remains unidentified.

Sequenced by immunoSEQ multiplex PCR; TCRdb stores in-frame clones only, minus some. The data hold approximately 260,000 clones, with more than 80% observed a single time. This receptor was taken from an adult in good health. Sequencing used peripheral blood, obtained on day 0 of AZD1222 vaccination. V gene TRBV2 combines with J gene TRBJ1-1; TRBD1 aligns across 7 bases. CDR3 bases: TGTGCCAGCATCGACAGGGACAGCCCGGGAACTGAAGCTTTCTTT. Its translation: CASIDRDSPGTEAFF.